This is a list of T cell receptor beta chains from one sample in a study of cytomegalovirus exposure and HLA in healthy donors. Method: immunoSEQ multiplex PCR; TCRdb's copy keeps in-frame clones and lacks some. The sample has 120,000 to 150,000 clones, approximately 80% seen once. Sequencing was done on a sample of PBMCs. The receptor set was obtained from a woman in her thirties or forties in good health and CMV-seropositive. Both conserved end residues are part of each CDR3. D genes are given only for firm matches. Rows give clone size only sometimes, using once, few, many, or a class for an expanded clone.

clone_size d_call j_call v_call cdr3_aa cdr3_nt
NA TRBD1 TRBJ2-3 TRBV5-1 CASSIQGNVADTQYF TGCGCCAGCAGCATACAGGGGAATGTGGCAGATACGCAGTATTTT
once TRBD2 TRBJ2-7 TRBV29-1 CSVESLAGGRNEQYF TGCAGCGTTGAGTCCCTAGCGGGAGGGAGGAACGAGCAGTACTTC
few TRBD1 TRBJ1-3 TRBV7-9 CASRPSRDRVLGNTIYF TGTGCCAGCAGACCCTCCCGGGACAGGGTTCTTGGAAACACCATATATTTT
once TRBD1 TRBJ2-3 TRBV5-1 CASSVGTGAADTQYF TGCGCCAGCAGCGTCGGGACAGGGGCTGCAGATACGCAGTATTTT
few NA TRBJ2-3 TRBV7-2 CASSQNRADTQYF TGTGCCAGCAGCCAGAACAGAGCAGATACGCAGTATTTT
NA NA TRBJ2-5 TRBV13 CASSLGRLALGTQYF TGTGCCAGCAGCTTAGGGAGGCTAGCCTTAGGGACCCAGTACTTC
NA NA TRBJ2-1 TRBV28 CASISVKQGYYNEQFF TGTGCCAGCATATCCGTCAAACAGGGCTACTACAATGAGCAGTTCTTC
NA NA TRBJ1-1 TRBV6-5 CASRRNRENTEAFF TGTGCCAGCAGAAGAAACAGGGAGAACACTGAAGCTTTCTTT
once NA TRBJ2-2 TRBV7-6 CASSLESGSGELFF TGTGCCAGCAGCTTGGAGAGTGGTTCCGGGGAGCTGTTTTTT
NA NA TRBJ2-3 TRBV2 CASSGGRASTDTQYF TGTGCCAGCAGTGGAGGGCGCGCTAGCACAGATACGCAGTATTTT
NA NA TRBJ1-5 TRBV28 CASSFPAGQPQHF TGTGCCAGCAGTTTCCCCGCAGGTCAGCCCCAGCATTTT
NA TRBD2 TRBJ2-5 TRBV5-1 CASSWGALAGGWGQETQYF TGCGCCAGCAGCTGGGGGGCCTTAGCGGGAGGATGGGGACAAGAGACCCAGTACTTC
NA NA TRBJ2-5 TRBV18 CASRLMEPETQYF TGTGCCAGTCGACTCATGGAACCAGAGACCCAGTACTTC
NA TRBD2 TRBJ2-3 TRBV9 CAGSVVAGAPDTQYF TGTGCCGGCAGCGTAGTGGCGGGAGCCCCAGATACGCAGTATTTT
once NA TRBJ2-2 TRBV2 CASSDQATGELFF TGTGCCAGCAGTGATCAGGCAACCGGGGAGCTGTTTTTT
NA NA TRBJ2-7 TRBV4-1 CASSQERSTYEQYF TGCGCCAGCAGCCAAGAGCGGTCTACGTACGAGCAGTACTTC
NA TRBD1 TRBJ1-2 TRBV5-4 CASSLPGQVNYGYTF TGTGCCAGCAGCTTACCGGGACAGGTGAACTATGGCTACACCTTC
NA NA TRBJ1-3 TRBV7-9 CASSLRAGSSGNTIYF TGTGCCAGCAGCTTACGCGCGGGGTCCTCTGGAAACACCATATATTTT
NA NA TRBJ1-3 TRBV6-6 CASTGTGNTIYF TGTGCCAGCACAGGGACTGGAAACACCATATATTTT
NA NA TRBJ2-7 TRBV27 CASRDMRYEQYF TGTGCCAGCAGGGACATGCGGTACGAGCAGTACTTC
NA NA TRBJ1-1 TRBV19 CASSIDAGMNTEAFF TGTGCCAGTAGTATAGACGCGGGTATGAACACTGAAGCTTTCTTT
NA TRBD2 TRBJ2-7 TRBV29-1 CSVPSGSAEQYF TGCAGCGTTCCCAGCGGGAGTGCCGAGCAGTACTTC